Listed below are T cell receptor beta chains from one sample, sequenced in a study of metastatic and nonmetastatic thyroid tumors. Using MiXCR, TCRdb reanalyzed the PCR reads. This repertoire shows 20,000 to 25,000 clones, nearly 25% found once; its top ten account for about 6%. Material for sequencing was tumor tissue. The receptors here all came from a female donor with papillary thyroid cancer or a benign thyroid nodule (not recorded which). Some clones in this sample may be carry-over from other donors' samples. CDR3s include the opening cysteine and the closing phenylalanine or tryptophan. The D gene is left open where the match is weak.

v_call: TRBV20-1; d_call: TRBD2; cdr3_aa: CSARVPSGRAGLGEQYF
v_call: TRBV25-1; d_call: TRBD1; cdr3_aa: CASSGGQGFAGELFF
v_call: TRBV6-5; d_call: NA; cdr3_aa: CASSYRETGELFF
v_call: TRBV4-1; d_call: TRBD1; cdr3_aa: CASSQEGTGKETQYF
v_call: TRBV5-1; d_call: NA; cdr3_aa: CASRPWLGGGELFF
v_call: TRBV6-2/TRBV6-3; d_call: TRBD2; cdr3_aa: CASSPGGSGGHEQYF
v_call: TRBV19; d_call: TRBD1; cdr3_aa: CASSATGSNYGYTF
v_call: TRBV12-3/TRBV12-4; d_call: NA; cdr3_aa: CASSFSRRTNTGELFF
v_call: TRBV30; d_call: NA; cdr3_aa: CAWSGYRADEQYF
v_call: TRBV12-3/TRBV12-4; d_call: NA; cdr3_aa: CASSLRPDTEAFF
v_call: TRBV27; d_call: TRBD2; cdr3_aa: CASIQARGSAGELFF
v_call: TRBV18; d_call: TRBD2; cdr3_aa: CASSPPGGTSDTGELFF
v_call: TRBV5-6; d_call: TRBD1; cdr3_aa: CASSFRGLVEQYF
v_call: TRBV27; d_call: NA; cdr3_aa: CARRSGYSYNEQFF
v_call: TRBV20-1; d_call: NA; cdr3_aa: CSARGDGKAKNIQYF
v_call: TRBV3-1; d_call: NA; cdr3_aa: CASSQGAGFRAFF
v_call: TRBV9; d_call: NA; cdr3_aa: CASSVGLASYEQYF
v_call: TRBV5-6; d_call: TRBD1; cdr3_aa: CASSLQGKYEQYF
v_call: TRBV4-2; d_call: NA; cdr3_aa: CASSQAAFGGDTEAFF
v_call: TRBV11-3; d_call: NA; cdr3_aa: CASSLEPLGEQYF
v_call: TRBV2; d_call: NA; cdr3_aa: CASSAVNTQYF
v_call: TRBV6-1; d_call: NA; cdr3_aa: CASSGGTWWGYGYTF